This is a list of T cell receptor beta chains from one sample in a study of T-cell memory formation after mild COVID-19. One entry per CDR3 protein results from TCRdb running MiXCR on the 5' RACE reads. This sample yields about 360,000 distinct CDR3 sequences, of which about an eighth are seen a single time; less than 25% belongs to the top ten. The source material was PBMCs or a T cell subset sorted from them (not recorded which). These receptors were taken from a man aged 18 to 29 who had mild COVID-19 (a few samples of this study predate the infection). Cell type and time point are not known. The CDR3 runs from the conserved cysteine through the conserved F or W. The order of the fields is V gene, J gene, D gene, CDR3 protein. D genes are given only for firm matches.

V: TRBV20-1; J: TRBJ2-5; D: TRBD2; CDR3: CSAPIAGGTQETQYF
V: TRBV20-1; J: TRBJ1-1; D: NA; CDR3: CSARGWGFETEAFF
V: TRBV18; J: TRBJ1-4; D: TRBD1; CDR3: CASSPTLGQGGEKLFF
V: TRBV14; J: TRBJ2-3; D: TRBD1; CDR3: CASSQDRGHGDTQYF
V: TRBV6-5; J: TRBJ2-1; D: NA; CDR3: CASRNSWEQFF
V: TRBV20-1; J: TRBJ2-2; D: NA; CDR3: CSARRGLGELFF
V: TRBV2; J: TRBJ2-1; D: NA; CDR3: CASMSSYNEQFF
V: TRBV7-8; J: TRBJ1-2; D: NA; CDR3: CASSLAREGRVGYTF
V: TRBV7-8; J: TRBJ2-1; D: TRBD1; CDR3: CASHLGTGGNEQFF
V: TRBV4-2; J: TRBJ2-5; D: NA; CDR3: CASSQDRPGQETQYF
V: TRBV6-2/TRBV6-3; J: TRBJ1-1; D: TRBD1; CDR3: CASSFTGGTEAFF
V: TRBV20-1; J: TRBJ1-5; D: NA; CDR3: CSTNQGGGSNQPQHF
V: TRBV7-2; J: TRBJ2-5; D: NA; CDR3: CASSQRRFDPQETQYF
V: TRBV6-1; J: TRBJ1-5; D: TRBD1; CDR3: CASRTGQGAGQPQHF
V: TRBV27; J: TRBJ2-2; D: TRBD1; CDR3: CASSILQGGTGELFF
V: TRBV6-6; J: TRBJ1-5; D: NA; CDR3: CATIRGVSNQPQHF
V: TRBV20-1; J: TRBJ2-3; D: NA; CDR3: CSARVQTTDTQYF
V: TRBV7-9; J: TRBJ1-1; D: NA; CDR3: CASSFQDFGTEAFF
V: TRBV11-2; J: TRBJ2-3; D: TRBD2; CDR3: CASSSGQGGDTQYF
V: TRBV3-1; J: TRBJ2-7; D: NA; CDR3: CASSHPGSEQYF